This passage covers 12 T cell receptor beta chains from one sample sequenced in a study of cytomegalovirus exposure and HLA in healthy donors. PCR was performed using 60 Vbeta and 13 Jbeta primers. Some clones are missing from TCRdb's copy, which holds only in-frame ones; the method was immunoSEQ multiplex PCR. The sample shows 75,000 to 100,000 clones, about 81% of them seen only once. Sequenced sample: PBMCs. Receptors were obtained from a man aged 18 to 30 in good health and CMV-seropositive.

This chain's CDR3 is CASSQDSAGPTSPYEQYF. The CDR3 DNA follows: TGTGCCAGCAGCCAAGATTCAGCAGGCCCTACCTCCCCCTACGAGCAGTACTTC. The chain recombines TRBV4-2 with TRBJ2-7, with D uncertain. V was trimmed by 0 bases and J by 2 bases, leaving 20 bases between them. CDR1 is LGHNA, CDR2 YNFKEQ, per germline. The CDR3 is 18 amino acids.

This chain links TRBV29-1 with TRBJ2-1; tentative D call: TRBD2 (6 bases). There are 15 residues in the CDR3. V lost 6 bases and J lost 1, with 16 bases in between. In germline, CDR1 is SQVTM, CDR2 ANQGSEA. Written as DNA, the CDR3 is TGCAGCGTCGTTGGGGAGGTGGGTTCCTACAATGAGCAGTTCTTC. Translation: CSVVGEVGSYNEQFF.

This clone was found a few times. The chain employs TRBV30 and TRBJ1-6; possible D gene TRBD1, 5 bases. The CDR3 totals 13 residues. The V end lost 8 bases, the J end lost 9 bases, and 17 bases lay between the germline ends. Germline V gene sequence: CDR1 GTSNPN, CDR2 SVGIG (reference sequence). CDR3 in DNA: TGTGCCGTCACGGGGGGGGTAAGTTCACCCCTCCACTTT. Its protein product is CAVTGGVSSPLHF.

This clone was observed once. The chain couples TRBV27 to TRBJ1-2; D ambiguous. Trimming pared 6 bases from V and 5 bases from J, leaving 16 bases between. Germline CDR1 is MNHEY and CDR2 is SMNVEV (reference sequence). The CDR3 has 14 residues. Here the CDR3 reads CASRLSQSGYGYTF. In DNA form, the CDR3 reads TGTGCCAGCAGGCTCTCTCAGAGCGGGTATGGCTACACCTTC.

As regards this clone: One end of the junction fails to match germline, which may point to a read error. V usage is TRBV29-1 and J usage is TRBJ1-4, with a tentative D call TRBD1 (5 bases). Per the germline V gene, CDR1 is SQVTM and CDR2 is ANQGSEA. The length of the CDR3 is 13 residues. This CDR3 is CSVKQATNEKLFF. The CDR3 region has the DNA TGCAGCGTCAAACAGGCAACAAATGAAAAACTGTTTTTT.

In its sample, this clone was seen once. CDR3 sequence reads: CASSLVWTSGGASTDTQYF. The CDR3 bases are TGTGCCAGCAGCCTCGTTTGGACTAGCGGGGGTGCTAGCACAGATACGCAGTATTTT. This rearrangement joins TRBV7-2 to TRBJ2-3; 13 positions match TRBD2. CDR1 SGHTA and CDR2 FQGNSA come from the germline V gene. The CDR3 runs to 19 residues. With 5 bases clipped from V and 0 bases from J, the junction kept 11 bases outside the gene matches.

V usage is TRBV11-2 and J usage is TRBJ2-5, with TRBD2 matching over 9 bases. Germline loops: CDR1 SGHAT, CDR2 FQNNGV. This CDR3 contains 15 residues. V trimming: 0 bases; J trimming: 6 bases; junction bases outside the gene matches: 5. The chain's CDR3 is CASSLDPRGGQTQYF. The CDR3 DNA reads TGTGCCAGCAGCTTAGATCCGCGGGGGGGGCAGACCCAGTACTTC. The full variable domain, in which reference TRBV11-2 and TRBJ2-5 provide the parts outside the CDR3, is EAGVAQSPRYKIIEKRQSVAFWCNPISGHATLYWYQQILGQGPKLLIQFQNNGVVDDSQLPKDRFSAERLKGVDSTLKIQPAKLEDSAVYLCASSLDPRGGQTQYFGPGTRLLVL.

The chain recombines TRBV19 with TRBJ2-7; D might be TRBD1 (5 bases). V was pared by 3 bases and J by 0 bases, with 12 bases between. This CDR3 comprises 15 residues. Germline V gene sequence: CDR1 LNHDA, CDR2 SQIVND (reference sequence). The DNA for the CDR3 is TGTGCCAGTAGTATGTCACAGGCGAGCTCCTACGAGCAGTACTTC. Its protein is CASSMSQASSYEQYF.

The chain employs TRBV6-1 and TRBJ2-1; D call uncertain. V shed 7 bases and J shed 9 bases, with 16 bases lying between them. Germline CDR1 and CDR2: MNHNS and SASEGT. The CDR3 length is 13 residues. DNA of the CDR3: TGTGCCAGCACCCTGATAAAGATCGGTGAGCAGTTCTTC. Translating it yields CASTLIKIGEQFF.

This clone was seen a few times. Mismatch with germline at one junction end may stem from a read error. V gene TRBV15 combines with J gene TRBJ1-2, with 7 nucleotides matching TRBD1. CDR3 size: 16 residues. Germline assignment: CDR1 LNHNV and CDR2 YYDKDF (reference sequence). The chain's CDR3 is CATSIVGDSAFYVYTF. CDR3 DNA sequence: TGTGCCACCAGCATAGTTGGGGACAGCGCCTTCTATGTCTACACCTTC.

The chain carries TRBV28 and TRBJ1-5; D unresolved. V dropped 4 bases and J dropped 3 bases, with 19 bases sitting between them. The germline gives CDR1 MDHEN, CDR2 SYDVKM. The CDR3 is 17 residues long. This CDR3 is CASSSVRITMSNQPQHF. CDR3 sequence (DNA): TGTGCCAGCAGTTCGGTCCGTATCACCATGTCCAATCAGCCCCAGCATTTT.

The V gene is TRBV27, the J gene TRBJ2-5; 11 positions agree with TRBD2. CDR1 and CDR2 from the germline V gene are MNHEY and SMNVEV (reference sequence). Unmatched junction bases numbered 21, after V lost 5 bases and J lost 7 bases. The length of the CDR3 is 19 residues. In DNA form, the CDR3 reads TGTGCCAGCAGTACTCGACTAGCGGGGAGGGACCCGACAGTTGTGACCCAGTACTTC. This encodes CASSTRLAGRDPTVVTQYF.